The source of this T cell receptor beta chain is a study of T cell changes during pregnancy in multiple sclerosis. This CDR3 region has 16 residues. Germline V CDR1 and CDR2: SGHRS, YFSETQ. V gave up 3 bases and J gave up 0 bases; unmatched junction bases: 9. The repertoire was sequenced with immunoSEQ multiplex PCR; TCRdb's copy has only in-frame clones and lacks some. This table holds about 92,000 clones, around 92% found once. The sequence derives from a female donor with multiple sclerosis, enrolled in a pregnancy study. The input for sequencing was peripheral blood, taken in the first trimester of pregnancy. The chain uses TRBV5-1 and TRBJ2-7; 7 positions match TRBD2. The CDR3 region has the DNA TGCGCCAGCAGCTGGAGACTAGCCTCAAGCTCCTACGAGCAGTACTTC. This encodes CASSWRLASSSYEQYF.